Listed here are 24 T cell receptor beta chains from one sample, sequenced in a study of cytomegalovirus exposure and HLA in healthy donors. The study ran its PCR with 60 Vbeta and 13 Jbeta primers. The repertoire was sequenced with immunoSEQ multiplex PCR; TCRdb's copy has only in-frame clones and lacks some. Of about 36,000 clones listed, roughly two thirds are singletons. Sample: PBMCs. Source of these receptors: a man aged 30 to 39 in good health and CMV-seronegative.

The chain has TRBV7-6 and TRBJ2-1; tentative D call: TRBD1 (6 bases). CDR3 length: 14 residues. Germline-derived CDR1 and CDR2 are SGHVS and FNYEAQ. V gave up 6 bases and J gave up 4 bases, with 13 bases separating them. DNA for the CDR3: TGTGCCAGCAGTTTCCGGGACACTTACAATGAGCAGTTCTTC. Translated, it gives CASSFRDTYNEQFF.

The CDR3, as DNA: TGTGCCAGCTCACCACAATTAGGGGCAAACACTGAAGCTTTCTTT. It specifies CASSPQLGANTEAFF. J is TRBJ1-1 and V is TRBV18; maybe TRBD1 (5 bases). In germline, CDR1 is KGHSH, CDR2 LQKENI. The germline V and J ends were trimmed by 1 base and 2 bases, with 11 bases remaining between them. The CDR3 extends over 15 amino acids.

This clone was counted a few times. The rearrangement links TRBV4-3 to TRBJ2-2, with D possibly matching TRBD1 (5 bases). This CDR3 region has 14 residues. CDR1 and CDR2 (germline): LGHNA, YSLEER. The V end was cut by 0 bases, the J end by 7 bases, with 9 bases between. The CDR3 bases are TGCGCCAGCAGCCAAGAAGTCCAGGGCGGGGAGCTGTTTTTT. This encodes CASSQEVQGGELFF.

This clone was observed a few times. The CDR3 DNA sequence: TGTGCCAGCGTCAAGAGACAGGAGGCGGTAGCTTTCTTT. Translating it yields CASVKRQEAVAFF. The chain joins TRBV28 to TRBJ1-1; maybe TRBD1 (6 bases). The CDR3 consists of 13 residues. Trimming removed 8 bases from V and 10 bases from J, with 20 bases in between. CDR1 is MDHEN, CDR2 SYDVKM, per germline.

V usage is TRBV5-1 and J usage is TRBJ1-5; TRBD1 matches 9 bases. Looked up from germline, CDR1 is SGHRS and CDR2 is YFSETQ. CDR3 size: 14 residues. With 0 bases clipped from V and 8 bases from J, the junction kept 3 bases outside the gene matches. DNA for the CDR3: TGCGCCAGCAGCTTGGGATGGGACAGGGAGCCCCAGCATTTT. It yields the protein CASSLGWDREPQHF.

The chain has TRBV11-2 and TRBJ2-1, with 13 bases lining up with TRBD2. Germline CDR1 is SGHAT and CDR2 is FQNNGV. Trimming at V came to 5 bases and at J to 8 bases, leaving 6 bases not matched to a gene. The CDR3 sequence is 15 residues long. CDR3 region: CASSIGLAGEDEQFF. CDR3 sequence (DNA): TGTGCCAGCAGCATAGGACTAGCGGGGGAGGATGAGCAGTTCTTC.

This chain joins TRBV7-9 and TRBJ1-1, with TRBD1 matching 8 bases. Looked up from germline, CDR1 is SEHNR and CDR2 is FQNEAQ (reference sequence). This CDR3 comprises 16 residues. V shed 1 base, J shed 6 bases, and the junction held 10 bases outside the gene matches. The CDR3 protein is CASSLVTQGAAAEAFF. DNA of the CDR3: TGTGCCAGCAGCTTAGTTACTCAGGGGGCTGCAGCTGAAGCTTTCTTT. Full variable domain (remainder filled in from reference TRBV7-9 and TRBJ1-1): DTGVSQNPRHKITKRGQNVTFRCDPISEHNRLYWYRQTLGQGPEFLTYFQNEAQLEKSRLLSDRFSAERPKGSFSTLEIQRTEQGDSAMYLCASSLVTQGAAAEAFFGQGTRLTVV.

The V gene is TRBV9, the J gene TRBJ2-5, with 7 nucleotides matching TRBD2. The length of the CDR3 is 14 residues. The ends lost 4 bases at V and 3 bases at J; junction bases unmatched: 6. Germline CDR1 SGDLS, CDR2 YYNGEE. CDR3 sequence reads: CASSPYGGEETQYF. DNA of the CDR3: TGTGCCAGCAGCCCATATGGGGGGGAAGAGACCCAGTACTTC.

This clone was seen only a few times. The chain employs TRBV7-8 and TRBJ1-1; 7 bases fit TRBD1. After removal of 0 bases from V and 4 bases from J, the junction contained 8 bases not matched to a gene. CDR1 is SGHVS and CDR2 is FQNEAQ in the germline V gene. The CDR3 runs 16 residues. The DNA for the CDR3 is TGTGCCAGCAGCTTAGCGACAGGGACGGTGCTCACTGAAGCTTTCTTT. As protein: CASSLATGTVLTEAFF.

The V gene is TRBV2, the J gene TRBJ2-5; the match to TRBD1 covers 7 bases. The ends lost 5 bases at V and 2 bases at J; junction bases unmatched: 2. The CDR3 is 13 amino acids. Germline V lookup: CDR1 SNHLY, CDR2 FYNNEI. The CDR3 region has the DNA TGTGCCAGCAGTCTGGGACAGCAAGAGACCCAGTACTTC. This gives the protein CASSLGQQETQYF.

The CDR3 coding sequence is TGTGCCAGTCGGGGGGGGTCCCGCGGAGAGCAGTACTTC. Translation gives CASRGGSRGEQYF. This sequence joins TRBV6-5 and TRBJ2-7; 8 bases are a match to TRBD2. The CDR3 has 13 amino acids. Unmatched junction bases numbered 11, after V lost 9 bases and J lost 7 bases. Germline CDR1 is MNHEY and CDR2 is SVGAGI.

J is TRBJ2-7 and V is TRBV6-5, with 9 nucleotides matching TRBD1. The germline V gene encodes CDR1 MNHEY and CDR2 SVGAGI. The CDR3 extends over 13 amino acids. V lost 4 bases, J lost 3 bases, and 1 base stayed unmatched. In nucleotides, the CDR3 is TGTGCCAGCAGTTCGGACAGGGGCTACGAGCAGTACTTC. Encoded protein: CASSSDRGYEQYF.

The CDR3 is CASSDPGTSFPEQYF. In DNA, the CDR3 is TGTGCCAGCAGCGATCCCGGGACTAGTTTCCCCGAGCAGTACTTC. The rearrangement joins TRBV5-4 to TRBJ2-7, with 8 bases lining up with TRBD2. The junction had 12 bases not matched to a gene; V was cut back by 4 bases and J by 6 bases. The CDR3 is made up of 15 amino acids. The germline CDR1 and CDR2 sequences are SGHNT and YYREEE (reference sequence).

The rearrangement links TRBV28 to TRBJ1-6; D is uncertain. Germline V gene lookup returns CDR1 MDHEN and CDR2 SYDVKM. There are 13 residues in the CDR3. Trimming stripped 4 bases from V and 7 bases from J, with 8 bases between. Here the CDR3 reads CASSSPPNSPLHF. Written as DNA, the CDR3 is TGTGCCAGCAGTTCCCCCCCGAATTCACCCCTCCACTTT.

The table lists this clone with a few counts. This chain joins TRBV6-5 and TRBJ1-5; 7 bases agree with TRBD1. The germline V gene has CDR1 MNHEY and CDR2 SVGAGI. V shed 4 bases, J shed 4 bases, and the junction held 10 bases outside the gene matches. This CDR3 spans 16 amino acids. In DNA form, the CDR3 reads TGTGCCAGCAGTTCTTTTTCCGGGACAGATAATCAGCCCCAGCATTTT. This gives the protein CASSSFSGTDNQPQHF.

The CDR3 spells CASTLGQGNTEAFF. DNA of the CDR3: TGTGCCAGCACCCTAGGACAGGGGAACACTGAAGCTTTCTTT. The V and J genes are TRBV6-5 and TRBJ1-1, with 8 bases lining up with TRBD1. Looked up from germline, CDR1 is MNHEY and CDR2 is SVGAGI. The V gene end was trimmed by 7 bases and the J gene end by 1 base; junction bases not matched to a gene: 5. The CDR3 length is 14 residues.

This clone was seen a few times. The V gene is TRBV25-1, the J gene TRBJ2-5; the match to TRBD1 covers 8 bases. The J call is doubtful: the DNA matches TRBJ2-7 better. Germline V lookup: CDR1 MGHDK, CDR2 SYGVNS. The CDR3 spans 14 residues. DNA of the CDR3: TGTGCCAGCAGTGGGACAGGGAGCTCCTACGAGCAGTACTTC. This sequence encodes CASSGTGSSYEQYF.

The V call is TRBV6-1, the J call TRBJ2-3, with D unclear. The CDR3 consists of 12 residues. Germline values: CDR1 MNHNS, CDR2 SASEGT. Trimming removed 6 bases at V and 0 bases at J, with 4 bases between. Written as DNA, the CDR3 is TGTGCCAGCAGGACTAGCACAGATACGCAGTATTTT. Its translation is CASRTSTDTQYF.

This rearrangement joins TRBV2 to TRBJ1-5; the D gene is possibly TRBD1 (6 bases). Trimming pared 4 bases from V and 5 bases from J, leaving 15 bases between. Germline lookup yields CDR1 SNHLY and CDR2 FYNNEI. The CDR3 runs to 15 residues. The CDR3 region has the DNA TGTGCCAGCAGTGTAGGGGACACCCGGGATCAGCCCCAGCATTTT. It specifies CASSVGDTRDQPQHF. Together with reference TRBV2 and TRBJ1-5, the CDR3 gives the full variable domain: EPEVTQTPSHQVTQMGQEVILRCVPISNHLYFYWYRQILGQKVEFLVSFYNNEISEKSEIFDDQFSVERPDGSNFTLKIRSTKLEDSAMYFCASSVGDTRDQPQHFGDGTRLSIL.

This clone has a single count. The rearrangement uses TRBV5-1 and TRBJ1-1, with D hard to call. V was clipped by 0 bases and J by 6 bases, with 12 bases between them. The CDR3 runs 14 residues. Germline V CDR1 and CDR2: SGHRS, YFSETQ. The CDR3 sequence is CASSLALYDSEAFF. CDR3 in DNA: TGCGCCAGCAGCTTGGCCCTTTACGACTCTGAAGCTTTCTTT.

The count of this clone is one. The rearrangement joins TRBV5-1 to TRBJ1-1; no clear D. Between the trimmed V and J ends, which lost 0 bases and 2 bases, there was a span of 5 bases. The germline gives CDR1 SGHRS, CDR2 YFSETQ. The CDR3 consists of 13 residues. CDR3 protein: CASSLVINTEAFF. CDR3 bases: TGCGCCAGCAGCTTGGTTATAAACACTGAAGCTTTCTTT.

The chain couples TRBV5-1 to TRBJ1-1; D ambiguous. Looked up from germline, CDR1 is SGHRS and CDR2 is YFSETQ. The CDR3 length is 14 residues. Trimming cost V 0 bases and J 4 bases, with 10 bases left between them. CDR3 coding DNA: TGCGCCAGCAGCTTGGAGGAGGCTAGCACTGAAGCTTTCTTT. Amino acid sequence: CASSLEEASTEAFF.

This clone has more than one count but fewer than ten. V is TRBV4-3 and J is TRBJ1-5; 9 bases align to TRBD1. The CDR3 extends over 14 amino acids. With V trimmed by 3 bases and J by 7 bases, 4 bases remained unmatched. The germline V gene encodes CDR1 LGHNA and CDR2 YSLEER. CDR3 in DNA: TGCGCCAGCAGCCAGAGGACAGGGGAACAGCCCCAGCATTTT. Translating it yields CASSQRTGEQPQHF.

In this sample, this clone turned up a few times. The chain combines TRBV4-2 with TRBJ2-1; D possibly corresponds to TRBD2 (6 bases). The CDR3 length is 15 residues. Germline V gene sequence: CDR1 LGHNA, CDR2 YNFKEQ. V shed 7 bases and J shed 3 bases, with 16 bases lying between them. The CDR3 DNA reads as TGTGCCAGCACCCCTGAGGGAGGCGGCTACAATGAGCAGTTCTTC. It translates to CASTPEGGGYNEQFF.